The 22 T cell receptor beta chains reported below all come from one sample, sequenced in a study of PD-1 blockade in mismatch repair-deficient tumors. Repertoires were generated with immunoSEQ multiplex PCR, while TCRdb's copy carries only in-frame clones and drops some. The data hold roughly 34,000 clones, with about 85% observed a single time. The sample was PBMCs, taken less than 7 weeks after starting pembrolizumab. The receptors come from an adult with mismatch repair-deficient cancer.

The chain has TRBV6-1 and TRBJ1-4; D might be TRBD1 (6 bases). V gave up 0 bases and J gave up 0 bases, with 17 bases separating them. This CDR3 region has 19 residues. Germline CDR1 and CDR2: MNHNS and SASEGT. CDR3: CASSEARGASQATNEKLFF. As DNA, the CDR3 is TGTGCCAGCAGTGAAGCCAGGGGCGCCTCACAAGCAACTAATGAAAAACTGTTTTTT.

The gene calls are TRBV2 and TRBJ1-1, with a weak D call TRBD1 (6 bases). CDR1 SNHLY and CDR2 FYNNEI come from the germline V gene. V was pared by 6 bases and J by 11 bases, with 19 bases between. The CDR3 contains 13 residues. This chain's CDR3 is CASSRDGGGGAFF. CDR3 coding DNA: TGTGCCAGCAGCCGCGACGGCGGGGGCGGTGCTTTCTTT.

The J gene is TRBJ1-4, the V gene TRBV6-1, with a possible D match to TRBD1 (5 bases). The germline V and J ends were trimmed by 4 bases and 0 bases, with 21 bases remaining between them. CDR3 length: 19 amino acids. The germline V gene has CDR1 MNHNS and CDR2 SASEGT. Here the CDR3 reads CASSGTRMKGIATNEKLFF. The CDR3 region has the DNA TGTGCCAGCAGTGGGACACGGATGAAGGGGATTGCAACTAATGAAAAACTGTTTTTT.

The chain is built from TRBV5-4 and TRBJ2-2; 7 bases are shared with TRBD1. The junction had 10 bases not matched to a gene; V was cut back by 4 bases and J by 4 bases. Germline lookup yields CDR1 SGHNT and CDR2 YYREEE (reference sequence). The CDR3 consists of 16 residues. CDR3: CASSRGTAPRTGELFF. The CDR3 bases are TGTGCCAGCAGCAGGGGGACAGCACCTCGCACCGGGGAGCTGTTTTTT. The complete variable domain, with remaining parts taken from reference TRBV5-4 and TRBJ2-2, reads ETGVTQSPTHLIKTRGQQVTLRCSSQSGHNTVSWYQQALGQGPQFIFQYYREEENGRGNFPPRFSGLQFPNYSSELNVNALELDDSALYLCASSRGTAPRTGELFFGEGSRLTVL.

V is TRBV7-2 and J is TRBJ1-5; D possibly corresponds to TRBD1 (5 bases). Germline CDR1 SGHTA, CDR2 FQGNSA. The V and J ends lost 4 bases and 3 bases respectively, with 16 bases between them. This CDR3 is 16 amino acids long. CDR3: CASSSRGRGSNQPQHF. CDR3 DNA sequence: TGTGCCAGCAGCTCAAGAGGTCGGGGGTCCAATCAGCCCCAGCATTTT. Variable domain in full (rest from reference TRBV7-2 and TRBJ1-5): GAGVSQSPSNKVTEKGKDVELRCDPISGHTALYWYRQSLGQGLEFLIYFQGNSAPDKSGLPSDRFSAERTGGSVSTLTIQRTQQEDSAVYLCASSSRGRGSNQPQHFGDGTRLSIL.

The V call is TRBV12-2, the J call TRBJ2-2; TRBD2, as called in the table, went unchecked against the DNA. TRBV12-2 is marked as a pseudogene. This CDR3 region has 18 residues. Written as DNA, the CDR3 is TGTGCAAGTCGCACCTCCCCGATAGCGGGGGAGAACACCGGGGAGCTGTTTTTT. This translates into CASRTSPIAGENTGELFF.

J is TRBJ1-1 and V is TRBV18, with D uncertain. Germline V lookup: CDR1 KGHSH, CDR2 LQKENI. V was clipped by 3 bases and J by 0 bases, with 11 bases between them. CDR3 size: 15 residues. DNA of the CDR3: TGTGCCAGCTCACCGGGGAGGGTGATGAACACTGAAGCTTTCTTT. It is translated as CASSPGRVMNTEAFF.

In DNA, the CDR3 is TGTGCCAGCAGTGAACTAGCTGGCACCGGGGAGCTGTTTTTT. Protein sequence: CASSELAGTGELFF. The chain combines TRBV2 with TRBJ2-2; TRBD2 might be the D (5 bases). Germline-derived CDR1 and CDR2 are SNHLY and FYNNEI. The CDR3 spans 14 residues. V was trimmed by 2 bases and J by 4 bases, leaving 8 bases between them.

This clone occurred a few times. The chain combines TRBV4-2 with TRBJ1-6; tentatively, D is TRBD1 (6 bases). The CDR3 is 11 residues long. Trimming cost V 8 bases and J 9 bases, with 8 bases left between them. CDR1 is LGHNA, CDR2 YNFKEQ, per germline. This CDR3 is CASGQFSPLHF. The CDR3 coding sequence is TGTGCCAGCGGACAGTTTTCACCCCTCCACTTT.

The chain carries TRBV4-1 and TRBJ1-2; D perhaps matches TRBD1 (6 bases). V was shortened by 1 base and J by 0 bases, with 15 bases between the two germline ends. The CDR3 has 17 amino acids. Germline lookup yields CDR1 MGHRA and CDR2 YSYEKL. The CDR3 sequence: CASSQGQQGEANYGYTF. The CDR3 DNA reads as TGCGCCAGCAGCCAAGGCCAACAGGGAGAGGCTAACTATGGCTACACCTTC.

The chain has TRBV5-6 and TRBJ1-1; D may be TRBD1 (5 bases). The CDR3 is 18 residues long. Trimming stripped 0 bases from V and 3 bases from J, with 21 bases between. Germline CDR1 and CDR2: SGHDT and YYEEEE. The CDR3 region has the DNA TGTGCCAGCAGCTTGGCCAGGGAATACGTCGGGGAGGACACTGAAGCTTTCTTT. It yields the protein CASSLAREYVGEDTEAFF.

The CDR3 region has the DNA TGTGCCAGCAGTTCAGTCCGCTCCTACAATGAGCAGTTCTTC. Protein product: CASSSVRSYNEQFF. This rearrangement joins TRBV2 to TRBJ2-1; D gene uncertain. The V gene's germline CDR1 is SNHLY and CDR2 FYNNEI. V was cut by 5 bases and J by 0 bases, with 8 bases left in between. The CDR3 totals 14 residues.

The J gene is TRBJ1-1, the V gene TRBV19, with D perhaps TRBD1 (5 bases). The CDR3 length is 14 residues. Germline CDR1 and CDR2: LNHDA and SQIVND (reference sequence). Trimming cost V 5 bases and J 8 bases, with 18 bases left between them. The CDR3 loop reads CASSFAGGDTEAFF. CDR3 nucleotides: TGTGCCAGTAGTTTTGCGGGGGGTGATACCGAAGCTTTCTTT.

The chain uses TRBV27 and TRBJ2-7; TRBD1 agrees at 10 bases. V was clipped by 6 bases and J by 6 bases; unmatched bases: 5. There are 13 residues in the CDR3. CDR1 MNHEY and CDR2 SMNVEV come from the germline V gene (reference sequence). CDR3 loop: CASSTGQGGEQYF. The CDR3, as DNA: TGTGCCAGCAGCACCGGACAGGGGGGCGAGCAGTACTTC.

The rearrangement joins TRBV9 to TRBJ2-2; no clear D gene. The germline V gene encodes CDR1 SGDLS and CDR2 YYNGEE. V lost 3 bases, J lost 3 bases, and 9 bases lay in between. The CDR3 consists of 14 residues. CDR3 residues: CASSGDLHTGELFF. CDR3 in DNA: TGTGCCAGCAGCGGCGACTTGCACACCGGGGAGCTGTTTTTT.

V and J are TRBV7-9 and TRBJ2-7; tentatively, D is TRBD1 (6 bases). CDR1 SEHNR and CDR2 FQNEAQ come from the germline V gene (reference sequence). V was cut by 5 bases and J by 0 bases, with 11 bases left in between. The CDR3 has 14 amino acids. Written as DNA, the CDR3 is TGTGCCAGCAGCCTACTGGACAGCTCCTACGAGCAGTACTTC. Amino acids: CASSLLDSSYEQYF.

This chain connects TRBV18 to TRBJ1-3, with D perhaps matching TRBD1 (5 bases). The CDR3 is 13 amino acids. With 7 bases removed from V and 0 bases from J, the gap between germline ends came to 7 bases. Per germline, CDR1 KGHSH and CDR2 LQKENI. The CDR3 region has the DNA TGTGCCAGCTTCGACAGCTCTGGAAACACCATATATTTT. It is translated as CASFDSSGNTIYF.

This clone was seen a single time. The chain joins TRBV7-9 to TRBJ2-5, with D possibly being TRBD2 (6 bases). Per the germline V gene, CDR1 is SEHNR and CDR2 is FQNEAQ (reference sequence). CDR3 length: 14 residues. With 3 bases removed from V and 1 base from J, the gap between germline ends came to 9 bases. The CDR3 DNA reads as TGTGCCAGCAGCTTCCCACTAGCCCAAGAGACCCAGTACTTC. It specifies CASSFPLAQETQYF.

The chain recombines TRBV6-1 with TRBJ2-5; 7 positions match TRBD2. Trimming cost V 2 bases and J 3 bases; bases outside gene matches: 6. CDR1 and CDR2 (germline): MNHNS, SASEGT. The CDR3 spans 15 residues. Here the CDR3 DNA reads TGTGCCAGCAGTGAAACGAAGGGAGGGAAAGAGACCCAGTACTTC. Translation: CASSETKGGKETQYF.

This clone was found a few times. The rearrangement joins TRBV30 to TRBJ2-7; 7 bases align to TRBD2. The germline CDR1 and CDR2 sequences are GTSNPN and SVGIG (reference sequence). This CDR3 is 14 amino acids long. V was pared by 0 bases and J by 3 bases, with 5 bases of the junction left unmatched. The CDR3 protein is CAWSVGGRLYEQYF. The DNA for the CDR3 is TGTGCCTGGAGTGTTGGCGGGAGACTCTACGAGCAGTACTTC.

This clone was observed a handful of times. As DNA, the CDR3 is TGTGCCAGCAGAACAACTAGCGGGGGTGGGGAGCAGTACTTC. It translates to CASRTTSGGGEQYF. The chain joins TRBV5-6 to TRBJ2-7; 11 bases line up with TRBD2. Germline assignment: CDR1 SGHDT and CDR2 YYEEEE. The length of the CDR3 is 14 residues. After removal of 5 bases from V and 7 bases from J, the junction contained 8 bases not matched to a gene.

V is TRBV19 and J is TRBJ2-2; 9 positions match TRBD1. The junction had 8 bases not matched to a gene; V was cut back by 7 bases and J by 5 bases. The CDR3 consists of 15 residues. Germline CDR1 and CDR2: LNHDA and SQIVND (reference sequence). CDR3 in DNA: TGTGCCAGTACCCAGGACAGGGGTGGTACCGGGGAGCTGTTTTTT. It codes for CASTQDRGGTGELFF.